One sample yielded the 18 T cell receptor beta chains listed below, sequenced in a study of control samples from healthy donors and cancer patients. Libraries were prepared by immunoSEQ multiplex PCR; TCRdb keeps only in-frame clonotypes and omits some of them. This sample has roughly 450,000 clones, with about nine tenths found just once. The sequenced sample was PBMCs. Every receptor here comes from a man aged 35-49 years with head and neck cancer.

A single count supports this clone. The chain employs TRBV6-2 or TRBV6-3 and TRBJ2-1; D may match TRBD1 or TRBD2 (5 bases each). The CDR3 totals 16 residues. Trimming stripped 5 bases from V and 0 bases from J, with 14 bases between. Germline V gene sequence: CDR1 MNHEY, CDR2 SVGEGT. DNA of the CDR3: TGTGCCAGCAGTCCAATCGGGGCTAGCTCCTACAATGAGCAGTTCTTC. This codes for CASSPIGASSYNEQFF.

J is TRBJ2-6 and V is TRBV6-2 or TRBV6-3, with D possibly being TRBD2 (7 bases). Trimming stripped 2 bases from V and 4 bases from J, with 21 bases between. Germline V gene lookup returns CDR1 MNHEY and CDR2 SVGEGT. The CDR3 extends over 19 amino acids. The chain's CDR3 is CASSYDSPIGGPGANVLTF. In DNA, the CDR3 is TGTGCCAGCAGTTACGATAGTCCCATCGGGGGGCCCGGGGCCAACGTCCTGACTTTC.

This sequence joins TRBV7-2 and TRBJ2-7, with 7 bases that match TRBD1. The ends lost 2 bases at V and 3 bases at J; junction bases unmatched: 10. The germline V gene has CDR1 SGHTA and CDR2 FQGNSA. This CDR3 spans 16 amino acids. CDR3 DNA sequence: TGTGCCAGCAGCTTATTACGGCGACAGGGATACTACGAGCAGTACTTC. Translating it yields CASSLLRRQGYYEQYF. Drawing the rest from reference TRBV7-2 and TRBJ2-7, the complete variable domain is GAGVSQSPSNKVTEKGKDVELRCDPISGHTALYWYRQSLGQGLEFLIYFQGNSAPDKSGLPSDRFSAERTGGSVSTLTIQRTQQEDSAVYLCASSLLRRQGYYEQYFGPGTRLTVT.

This clone was seen only once. V usage is TRBV6-5 and J usage is TRBJ2-3; D gene unclear. The germline gives CDR1 MNHEY, CDR2 SVGAGI. The CDR3 loop spans 14 amino acids. Trimming cost V 6 bases and J 0 bases, with 10 bases left between them. CDR3 sequence: CASSATPSTDTQYF. The CDR3 DNA sequence: TGTGCCAGCAGCGCAACACCTAGCACAGATACGCAGTATTTT.

In its sample, this clone was seen once. The rearrangement joins TRBV9 to TRBJ2-1; D may be TRBD2 (6 bases). The CDR3 has 15 residues. Germline V gene data show CDR1 as SGDLS and CDR2 as YYNGEE. V dropped 0 bases and J dropped 3 bases, with 10 bases sitting between them. The CDR3 DNA is TGTGCCAGCAGCGTAGTGGAGGGCCTCTACAATGAGCAGTTCTTC. Translating it yields CASSVVEGLYNEQFF.

The chain uses TRBV19 and TRBJ2-7; 11 bases agree with TRBD2. This CDR3 spans 14 amino acids. After removal of 5 bases from V and 3 bases from J, the junction contained 3 bases not matched to a gene. Per the germline V gene, CDR1 is LNHDA and CDR2 is SQIVND (reference sequence). CDR3 nucleotides: TGTGCCAGTAGTGTGGGACTAGCGGACTACGAGCAGTACTTC. Translation: CASSVGLADYEQYF.

The chain joins TRBV9 to TRBJ2-2; 10 nucleotides align to TRBD2. CDR1 SGDLS and CDR2 YYNGEE come from the germline V gene. CDR3 length: 16 residues. Trimming removed 1 base from V and 8 bases from J; junction bases left unmatched: 8. The CDR3 DNA sequence: TGTGCCAGCAGCGTAACTAGCGGGATAGTAACTGGGGAGCTGTTTTTT. It specifies CASSVTSGIVTGELFF. Drawing the rest from reference TRBV9 and TRBJ2-2, the complete variable domain is DSGVTQTPKHLITATGQRVTLRCSPRSGDLSVYWYQQSLDQGLQFLIQYYNGEERAKGNILERFSAQQFPDLHSELNLSSLELGDSALYFCASSVTSGIVTGELFFGEGSRLTVL.

V gene TRBV6-1 combines with J gene TRBJ2-3; D remains ambiguous. The CDR3 extends over 14 amino acids. The V end lost 2 bases, the J end lost 3 bases, and 9 bases lay between the germline ends. CDR1 and CDR2 from the germline V gene are MNHNS and SASEGT. CDR3 coding DNA: TGTGCCAGCAGTGAAAGGTACGCGACAGATACGCAGTATTTT. This sequence encodes CASSERYATDTQYF.

The sample holds a few counts of this clone. The chain joins TRBV3-1 (or the pseudogene TRBV3-2) to TRBJ2-1; 13 bases map to TRBD2. This CDR3 is 16 amino acids long. Germline loops: CDR1 LGHDT, CDR2 YNNKEL (reference sequence). Trimming cost V 4 bases and J 8 bases; bases outside gene matches: 8. The CDR3 here is CASSPTSGGARDEQFF. The CDR3 DNA reads TGTGCCAGCAGCCCCACTAGCGGGGGGGCCAGGGATGAGCAGTTCTTC.

The CDR3: CASSSVGRERGYTF. As DNA, the CDR3 is TGTGCCAGTAGTTCCGTCGGCAGGGAAAGGGGCTACACCTTC. V usage is TRBV19 and J usage is TRBJ1-2; TRBD1 is a possible D gene (5 bases). The CDR3 has 14 residues. V lost 5 bases, J lost 8 bases, and 18 bases lay in between. CDR1 and CDR2 from the germline V gene are LNHDA and SQIVND (reference sequence).

The J gene is TRBJ1-1, the V gene TRBV7-9; 7 bases align to TRBD1. The ends lost 1 base at V and 1 base at J; junction bases unmatched: 6. Per germline, CDR1 SEHNR and CDR2 FQNEAQ (reference sequence). The CDR3 has 16 residues. The CDR3 is CASSLVPRGRNTEAFF. Here the CDR3 DNA reads TGTGCCAGCAGCTTAGTTCCCAGGGGGAGGAACACTGAAGCTTTCTTT.

The gene calls are TRBV19 and TRBJ1-5; D remains unclear. V was shortened by 4 bases and J by 0 bases, with 22 bases between the two germline ends. Germline lookup yields CDR1 LNHDA and CDR2 SQIVND (reference sequence). The CDR3 extends over 19 amino acids. This CDR3 reads CASSNPILPAVYSNQPQHF. The CDR3 region has the DNA TGTGCCAGTAGTAACCCGATCCTCCCGGCGGTATATAGCAATCAGCCCCAGCATTTT.

As concerns this clone: Additional DNA sequences in this sample encode the identical CDR3. The genes are TRBV20-1 and TRBJ1-1; no reliable D call. CDR1 is DFQATT, CDR2 SNEGSKA, per germline (reference sequence). The length of the CDR3 is 11 residues. Trimming removed 0 bases at V and 2 bases at J, with 1 base between. The DNA of the CDR3 is TGCAGTGCTAGAGAAAACACTGAAGCTTTCTTT. It specifies CSARENTEAFF.

This rearrangement joins TRBV6-5 to TRBJ2-3, with 8 positions matching TRBD1. V shed 8 bases and J 0 bases; nucleotides not matched to a gene: 7. This CDR3 is built from 15 residues. Per germline, CDR1 MNHEY and CDR2 SVGAGI. The chain's CDR3 is CASSRDRTSTDTQYF. In nucleotides, the CDR3 is TGTGCCAGCTCCCGGGACAGGACTAGCACAGATACGCAGTATTTT.

The rearrangement links TRBV12-3 or TRBV12-4 to TRBJ2-7, with D hard to call. The CDR3 sequence is 13 residues long. V gave up 11 bases and J gave up 2 bases, with 16 bases separating them. The CDR3 region is CACMETGTYEQYF. The CDR3 coding sequence is TGTGCCTGTATGGAGACGGGCACCTACGAGCAGTACTTC.

CDR3 in amino acids: CASSLEGSVDEQYF. CDR3 DNA sequence: TGCGCCAGCAGCTTGGAGGGTAGCGTCGACGAGCAGTACTTC. The V call is TRBV5-1, the J call TRBJ2-7, with TRBD2 as a possible D gene (5 bases). V was shortened by 0 bases and J by 5 bases, with 12 bases between the two germline ends. The CDR3 runs 14 residues. CDR1 is SGHRS, CDR2 YFSETQ, per germline. Supplemented by reference TRBV5-1 and TRBJ2-7, the full variable domain reads KAGVTQTPRYLIKTRGQQVTLSCSPISGHRSVSWYQQTPGQGLQFLFEYFSETQRNKGNFPGRFSGRQFSNSRSEMNVSTLELGDSALYLCASSLEGSVDEQYFGPGTRLTVT.

This chain joins TRBV12-3 or TRBV12-4 and TRBJ2-7; no clear D. Deletions cut 3 bases from V and 0 bases from J, with 6 bases between. The CDR3 runs to 13 residues. The CDR3 sequence is CASSFDGSYEQYF. For the CDR3, the DNA is TGTGCCAGCAGTTTCGACGGCTCCTACGAGCAGTACTTC.

The rearrangement links TRBV5-1 to TRBJ1-4; D perhaps matches TRBD1 (6 bases). Germline V lookup: CDR1 SGHRS, CDR2 YFSETQ. Trimming stripped 7 bases from V and 9 bases from J, with 19 bases between. The CDR3 totals 14 residues. CDR3 in amino acids: CASGVGQRSQKLFF. Here the CDR3 DNA reads TGCGCCAGCGGCGTAGGACAGCGAAGCCAAAAACTGTTTTTT.